This TCR beta chain was documented in a study of control samples from healthy donors and cancer patients. The V and J ends lost 5 bases and 5 bases, in that order; junction bases with no gene match: 8. This CDR3 is built from 17 residues. Germline V gene sequence: CDR1 SGHTA, CDR2 FQGTGA. The repertoire was sequenced with immunoSEQ multiplex PCR; TCRdb's copy has only in-frame clones and lacks some. The sample holds about 130,000 clones; roughly 90% are singletons and the top ten take 1.5% to 2%. This TCR was sampled from a man between 18 and 29 years old in good health. Material for sequencing was blood. This sequence joins TRBV7-3 and TRBJ2-3, with TRBD2 identical over 15 bases. The CDR3 loop is CASSPQGLAGGGDTQYF. The CDR3 DNA follows: TGTGCCAGCAGCCCACAGGGACTAGCGGGAGGTGGAGATACGCAGTATTTT.